Below are 15 T cell receptor beta chains sequenced from a single sample in a study of T-cell memory formation after mild COVID-19. In TCRdb, the 5' RACE reads were re-called with MiXCR into one record per CDR3 protein. The sample carries around 99,000 distinct CDR3 sequences, 14% recorded once. Sequences were obtained from PBMCs or a T cell subset sorted from them (not recorded which). The receptor source for this set is a young man who had mild COVID-19 (a few samples of this study predate the infection). Cell type and time point are not known.

V usage is TRBV11-3 and J usage is TRBJ2-3, with D perhaps matching TRBD1 (6 bases). V lost 6 bases and J 0 bases, leaving 13 bases between the germline ends. The CDR3 spans 15 residues. CDR1 SGHNT and CDR2 YENEEA come from the germline V gene. CDR3 protein: CASSPGQMSTDTQYF. CDR3 nucleotide sequence: TGTGCCAGCAGTCCGGGACAAATGAGCACAGATACGCAGTATTTT. The entire variable domain, with the rest obtained from reference TRBV11-3 and TRBJ2-3, is as follows: EAGVVQSPRYKIIEKKQPVAFWCNPISGHNTLYWYLQNLGQGPELLIRYENEEAVDDSQLPKDRFSAERLKGVDSTLKIQPAELGDSAVYLCASSPGQMSTDTQYFGPGTRLTVL.

At least ten counts were recorded for this clonotype. The chain links TRBV12-3 or TRBV12-4 to TRBJ2-7, with 7 bases identical to TRBD2. This CDR3 comprises 14 residues. After removal of 5 bases from V and 2 bases from J, the junction contained 6 bases not matched to a gene. CDR3 protein: CASSPGLAAYEQYF. CDR3 nucleotide sequence: TGTGCCAGCAGTCCGGGGCTAGCGGCCTACGAGCAGTACTTC.

The V and J genes are TRBV4-3 and TRBJ1-2; D uncertain. The CDR3 has 15 amino acids. V was cut by 0 bases and J by 1 base, with 9 bases left in between. Germline loops: CDR1 LGHNA, CDR2 YSLEER. CDR3 amino acids: CASSQDRPSNYGYTF. DNA of the CDR3: TGCGCCAGCAGCCAAGATAGGCCCAGTAACTATGGCTACACCTTC.

The V and J genes are TRBV12-3 or TRBV12-4 and TRBJ1-2; weak D call: TRBD1 (5 bases). This CDR3 contains 15 residues. The ends were cut back, 3 bases at V and 9 bases at J, with 20 bases in the middle. CDR3 loop: CASSFLARVGKSYTF. In nucleotides, the CDR3 is TGTGCCAGCAGTTTCCTGGCCAGGGTTGGAAAAAGCTACACCTTC.

The chain combines TRBV12-3 or TRBV12-4 with TRBJ1-2; D gene unclear. There are 14 residues in the CDR3. V dropped 10 bases and J dropped 2 bases, with 17 bases sitting between them. The CDR3 sequence: CATSRLRRNYGYTF. The CDR3, as DNA: TGTGCCACCTCTAGATTGAGGAGAAACTATGGCTACACCTTC.

This clonotype was seen more than once but under ten times. J is TRBJ1-1 and V is TRBV12-3 or TRBV12-4; D might be TRBD1 (5 bases). Trimming removed 3 bases at V and 0 bases at J, with 11 bases between. CDR3 length: 15 residues. The CDR3 DNA sequence: TGTGCCAGCAGTTTTCAGGGAGGTATGAACACTGAAGCTTTCTTT. It codes for CASSFQGGMNTEAFF.

This clonotype was picked up a small number of times. The gene calls are TRBV10-3 and TRBJ1-6, with 10 bases lining up with TRBD1. The CDR3 covers 14 residues. The trim removed 6 bases at V and 7 bases at J, leaving 3 bases unmatched. Per the germline V gene, CDR1 is ENHRY and CDR2 is SYGVKD. CDR3 DNA sequence: TGTGCCATCAGGACAGGGGGCGAGAATTCACCCCTCCACTTT. Translated, it gives CAIRTGGENSPLHF.

The CDR3 is CASSLERTSPMRETQYF. CDR3 DNA: TGTGCCAGCAGTTTAGAGAGGACTAGCCCGATGAGGGAGACCCAGTACTTC. This chain links TRBV12-3 or TRBV12-4 with TRBJ2-5, with 8 positions matching TRBD2. The V gene end was trimmed by 1 base and the J gene end by 5 bases; junction bases not matched to a gene: 12. This CDR3 region has 17 residues.

The chain employs TRBV20-1 and TRBJ1-2; D is ambiguous. The CDR3 length is 14 residues. Per germline, CDR1 DFQATT and CDR2 SNEGSKA (reference sequence). Trimming shortened V by 5 bases and J by 4 bases, and 17 bases separated the two germline ends. The CDR3 loop is CSAPIGQPLYGYTF. The CDR3 nucleotides are TGCAGTGCTCCCATCGGGCAGCCCCTCTATGGCTACACCTTC.

This clonotype was seen many times. This sequence joins TRBV4-1 and TRBJ1-1; unclear D gene. The CDR3 loop spans 14 amino acids. Trimming removed 1 base at V and 2 bases at J, with 8 bases between. Germline CDR1 is MGHRA and CDR2 is YSYEKL. The CDR3 sequence is CASSQVAANTEAFF. For the CDR3, the DNA is TGCGCCAGCAGCCAAGTAGCAGCCAACACTGAAGCTTTCTTT.

This clonotype was detected only a few times. The chain is built from TRBV7-2 and TRBJ2-7; D might be TRBD1 (6 bases). Germline lookup yields CDR1 SGHTA and CDR2 FQGNSA. Trimming pared 1 base from V and 3 bases from J, leaving 22 bases between. The CDR3 loop spans 18 amino acids. As DNA, the CDR3 is TGTGCCAGCAGCTTAGGGCAGGGGTCCTCCCGGAGAAACTACGAGCAGTACGTC. Translated, it gives CASSLGQGSSRRNYEQYV.

This chain uses TRBV27 with TRBJ1-2; TRBD1 aligns across 9 bases. Trimming took 6 bases from V and 7 from J; bases not matched to a gene: 12. Germline CDR1 reads MNHEY; CDR2 reads SMNVEV (reference sequence). The CDR3 covers 15 residues. CDR3 region: CASSPPGQGWGGYTF. The CDR3 nucleotides read TGTGCCAGCAGCCCTCCGGGACAGGGTTGGGGTGGCTACACCTTC.

This clonotype was counted many times. The chain couples TRBV6-6 to TRBJ2-1; 7 positions match TRBD1. CDR1 and CDR2 from the germline V gene are MNHNY and SVGAGI (reference sequence). The CDR3 has 16 residues. V lost 7 bases to trimming and J lost 0 bases; unmatched junction nucleotides: 9. CDR3 sequence (DNA): TGTGCCAGCACTATGACAGGGCCTTTCTCCTACAATGAGCAGTTCTTC. Translation: CASTMTGPFSYNEQFF.

The chain carries TRBV29-1 and TRBJ2-4; 7 bases are shared with TRBD2. V shed 6 bases and J 1 base; nucleotides not matched to a gene: 15. The CDR3 spans 17 residues. CDR1 and CDR2 from the germline V gene are SQVTM and ANQGSEA. The CDR3 DNA sequence: TGCAGCGTCCTCGGACTAGTTCGGGCGCTGGCCAAAAACATTCAGTACTTC. Translating gives CSVLGLVRALAKNIQYF.

The chain employs TRBV6-5 and TRBJ2-7, with TRBD1 identical over 9 bases. This CDR3 contains 15 residues. Looked up from germline, CDR1 is MNHEY and CDR2 is SVGAGI. V dropped 4 bases and J dropped 3; count of bases not matched to a gene: 7. In DNA form, the CDR3 reads TGTGCCAGCAGTTCCCCCGGGACAGGGCGCTACGAGCAGTACTTC. Translating it yields CASSSPGTGRYEQYF.